This T cell receptor beta chain was found in a study of blood T cell repertoires in COVID-19. V dropped 5 bases and J dropped 3; count of bases not matched to a gene: 12. Germline V CDR1 and CDR2: LNHDA, SQIVND (reference sequence). CDR3 length equals 17 residues. Methods used by the authors: Reference gene primer amplification yielded estimated nucleated cell counts. The repertoire was sequenced with immunoSEQ multiplex PCR; TCRdb's copy has only in-frame clones and lacks some. The V and J calls and the clone size are those of that table, but D and trimming were determined from the DNA. The sample carries 250,000 to 350,000 clones, 85% to 90% recorded once.

Sequencing was carried out using peripheral blood. The chain recombines TRBV19 with TRBJ1-2; 10 bases match TRBD1. The TCR sequence derives from a woman between 50 and 59 years old with COVID-19, enrolled during active disease. The CDR3 loop reads CASSSPGGTGVDYGYTF. The CDR3 DNA follows: TGTGCCAGTAGTTCTCCCGGCGGGACAGGGGTAGACTATGGCTACACCTTC.